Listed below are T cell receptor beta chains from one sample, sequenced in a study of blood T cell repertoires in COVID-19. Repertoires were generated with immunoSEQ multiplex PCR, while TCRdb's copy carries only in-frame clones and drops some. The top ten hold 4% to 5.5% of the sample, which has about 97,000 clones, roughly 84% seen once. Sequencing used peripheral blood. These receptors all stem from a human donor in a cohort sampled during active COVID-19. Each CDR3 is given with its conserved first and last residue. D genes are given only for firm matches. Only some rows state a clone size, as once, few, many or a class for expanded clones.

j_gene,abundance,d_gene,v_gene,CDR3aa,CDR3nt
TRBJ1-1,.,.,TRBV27,CASSPLRRGTEAFF,TGTGCCAGCAGTCCATTGAGGAGGGGCACTGAAGCTTTCTTT
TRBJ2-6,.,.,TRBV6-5,CASSYGPSGANVLTF,TGTGCCAGCAGTTACGGCCCCTCTGGGGCCAACGTCCTGACTTTC
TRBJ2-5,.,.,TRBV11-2,CASTDWETQYF,TGTGCCAGCACGGACTGGGAGACCCAGTACTTC
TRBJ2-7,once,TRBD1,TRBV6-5,CASRDRGRGEQYF,TGTGCCAGCAGGGACAGGGGGCGCGGCGAGCAGTACTTC
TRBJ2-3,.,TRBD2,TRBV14,CASSPRNSGGLTNTQYF,TGTGCCAGCAGCCCTCGGAATAGCGGGGGTCTCACAAATACGCAGTATTTT
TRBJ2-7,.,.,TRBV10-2,CASSFSRDNTFSYEQYF,TGCGCCAGCAGTTTTTCCCGGGACAACACCTTCTCCTACGAGCAGTACTTC
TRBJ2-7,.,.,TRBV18,CASSSVGHEQYF,TGTGCCAGCTCATCCGTTGGCCACGAGCAGTACTTC
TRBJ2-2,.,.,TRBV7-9,CASSLAGTGELFF,TGTGCCAGCAGCTTAGCCGGGACCGGGGAGCTGTTTTTT
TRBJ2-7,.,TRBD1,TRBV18,CASSQETGPEQYF,TGTGCCAGCTCACAAGAGACAGGGCCCGAGCAGTACTTC
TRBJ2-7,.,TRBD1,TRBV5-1,CASSFRGTVTTPYEQYF,TGCGCCAGCAGCTTCCGAGGGACAGTCACTACCCCCTACGAGCAGTACTTC
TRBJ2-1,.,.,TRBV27,CASISVSYNEQFF,TGTGCCAGCATCTCGGTATCCTACAATGAGCAGTTCTTC
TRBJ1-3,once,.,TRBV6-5,CASITGLSSGNTIYF,TGTGCCAGTATAACCGGACTGAGCTCTGGAAACACCATATATTTT
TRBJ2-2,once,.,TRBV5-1,CASSLYQGPGELFF,TGCGCCAGCAGCTTATACCAGGGTCCCGGGGAGCTGTTTTTT
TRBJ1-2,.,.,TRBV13,CASSADSIYGYTF,TGTGCCAGCAGCGCGGACAGCATCTATGGCTACACCTTC
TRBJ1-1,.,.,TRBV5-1,CASSPRTGESTAFF,TGCGCCAGCAGCCCCAGGACGGGGGAAAGTACAGCTTTCTTT
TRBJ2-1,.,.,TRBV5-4,CASSRGGDSFNEQFF,TGTGCCAGCAGCCGGGGGGGGGACAGTTTCAATGAGCAGTTCTTC
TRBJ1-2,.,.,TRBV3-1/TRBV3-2,CASSQVGKGGGYTF,TGTGCCAGCAGCCAAGTAGGCAAAGGGGGTGGCTACACCTTC
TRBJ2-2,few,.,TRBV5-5,CASSYGTTNTGELFF,TGTGCCAGCAGCTATGGGACAACGAACACCGGGGAGCTGTTTTTT
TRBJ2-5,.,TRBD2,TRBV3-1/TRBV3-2,CASSQYAGGPGQETQYF,TGTGCCAGCAGCCAATACGCGGGGGGGCCGGGCCAAGAGACCCAGTACTTC
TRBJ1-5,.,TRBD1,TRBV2,CASRERTGGNNQPQHF,TGTGCCAGCAGGGAGAGGACAGGGGGGAACAATCAGCCCCAGCATTTT
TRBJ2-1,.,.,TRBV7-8,CASSATVSLYNEQFF,TGTGCCAGCAGCGCTACTGTTTCCCTCTACAATGAGCAGTTCTTC
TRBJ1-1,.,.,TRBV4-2,CASSQRTDSNTEAFF,TGTGCCAGCAGCCAGAGGACGGACAGTAACACTGAAGCTTTCTTT
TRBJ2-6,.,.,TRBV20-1,CSASGGAGANVLTF,TGCAGTGCTAGTGGTGGGGCCGGGGCCAACGTCCTGACTTTC
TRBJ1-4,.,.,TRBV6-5,CASRASGEKLFF,TGTGCCAGCAGAGCGTCCGGTGAAAAACTGTTTTTT
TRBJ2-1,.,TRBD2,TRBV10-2,CASSSQRGSSYNEQFF,TGCGCCAGCAGTTCCCAGCGGGGGAGCTCCTACAATGAGCAGTTCTTC
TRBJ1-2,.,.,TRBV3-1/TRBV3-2,CASSRTEIYGYTF,TGTGCCAGCAGTCGGACAGAGATCTATGGCTACACCTTC
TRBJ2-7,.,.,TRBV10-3,CAISSGISYEQYF,TGTGCCATCAGCTCCGGGATCTCCTACGAGCAGTACTTC
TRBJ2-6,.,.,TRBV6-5,CASRPGSPGANVLTF,TGTGCCAGCAGGCCAGGGTCGCCTGGGGCCAACGTCCTGACTTTC
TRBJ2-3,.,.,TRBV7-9,CASSLAWGLQDTQYF,TGTGCCAGCAGCTTAGCGTGGGGGCTGCAAGATACGCAGTATTTT
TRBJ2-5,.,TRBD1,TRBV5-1,CASSYDRALETQYF,TGCGCCAGCAGCTACGACAGGGCTTTGGAGACCCAGTACTTC
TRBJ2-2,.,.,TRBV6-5,CATARQTANTGELFF,TGTGCAACCGCAAGACAGACAGCGAACACCGGGGAGCTGTTTTTT
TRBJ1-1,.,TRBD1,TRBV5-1,CASSPTGVGTEAFF,TGCGCCAGCAGCCCAACAGGGGTAGGCACTGAAGCTTTCTTT
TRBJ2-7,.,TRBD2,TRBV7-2,CASSSSGGQSGYEQYF,TGTGCCAGCAGCTCTAGCGGGGGCCAATCCGGCTACGAGCAGTACTTC
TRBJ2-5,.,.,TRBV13,CASSLRLASQETQYF,TGTGCCAGCAGCTTACGGCTAGCCAGCCAAGAGACCCAGTACTTC
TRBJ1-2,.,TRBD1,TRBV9,CASSPVPGGYGYTF,TGTGCCAGCAGCCCCGTCCCAGGGGGCTATGGCTACACCTTC
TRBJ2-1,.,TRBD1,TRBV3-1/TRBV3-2,CASSLYRGPYNEQFF,TGTGCCAGCAGCCTCTACAGGGGGCCCTACAATGAGCAGTTCTTC
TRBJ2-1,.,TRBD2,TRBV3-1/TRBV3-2,CASRLSGVMYEQFF,TGTGCCAGCAGACTTAGCGGGGTTATGTATGAGCAGTTCTTC
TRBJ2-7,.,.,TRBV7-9,CASSLVAGLKGSEQYF,TGTGCCAGCAGCTTAGTGGCGGGTCTAAAAGGATCCGAGCAGTACTTC
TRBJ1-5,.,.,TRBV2,CASSDRGGQPQHF,TGTGCCAGCAGTGATCGGGGGGGACAGCCCCAGCATTTT
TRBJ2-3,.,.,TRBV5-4,CASSLAAGATDTQYF,TGTGCCAGCAGCTTGGCCGCGGGGGCCACAGATACGCAGTATTTT
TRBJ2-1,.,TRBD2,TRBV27,CASSLSGGTAKQFF,TGTGCCAGCAGTTTATCGGGGGGGACCGCCAAGCAGTTCTTC
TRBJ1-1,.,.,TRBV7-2,CASSLDMNTEAFF,TGTGCCAGCAGCTTAGACATGAACACTGAAGCTTTCTTT
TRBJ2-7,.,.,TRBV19,CASSATYAPYEQYF,TGTGCCAGTAGTGCAACATACGCCCCGTACGAGCAGTACTTC
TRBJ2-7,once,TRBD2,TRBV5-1,CASSLDTAGGSYEQYF,TGCGCCAGCAGCTTGGACACAGCGGGGGGTTCCTACGAGCAGTACTTC
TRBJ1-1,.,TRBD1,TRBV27,CASSFYRGDTEAFF,TGTGCCAGCAGTTTTTACAGGGGTGACACTGAAGCTTTCTTT
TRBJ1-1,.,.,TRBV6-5,CASKLAAEAFF,TGTGCCAGCAAGCTAGCTGCTGAAGCTTTCTTT
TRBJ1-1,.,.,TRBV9,CASSVVANTEAFF,TGTGCCAGCAGCGTAGTAGCGAACACTGAAGCTTTCTTT
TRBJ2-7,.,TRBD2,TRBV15,CATSPGGADPYEQYF,TGTGCCACCAGTCCGGGGGGGGCGGACCCCTACGAGCAGTACTTC
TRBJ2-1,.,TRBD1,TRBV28,CASRRTGIHNEQFF,TGTGCCAGCAGACGGACAGGGATCCACAATGAGCAGTTCTTC
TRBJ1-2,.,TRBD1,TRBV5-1,CASSETGDYGYTF,TGCGCCAGCTCCGAGACAGGGGACTATGGCTACACCTTC
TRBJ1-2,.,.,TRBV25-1,CASSEGASHFYGYTF,TGTGCCAGCAGTGAGGGGGCAAGCCACTTCTATGGCTACACCTTC
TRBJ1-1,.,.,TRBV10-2,CAPSRGGGARGTEAFF,TGCGCCCCCAGCCGGGGTGGGGGGGCAAGAGGAACTGAAGCTTTCTTT
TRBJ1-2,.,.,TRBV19,CASNNFDTANYGYTF,TGTGCCAGTAATAACTTTGACACGGCTAACTATGGCTACACCTTC
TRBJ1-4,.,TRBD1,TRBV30,CAWRVTGTGRTNEKLFF,TGTGCCTGGAGGGTTACCGGGACAGGGAGGACTAATGAAAAACTGTTTTTT